These 22 T cell receptor beta chains were all obtained from the same sample, sequenced in a study of STAT5B mutations in CD4+ large granular lymphocyte leukemia. Sequenced by immunoSEQ multiplex PCR; TCRdb stores in-frame clones only, minus some. The sample contains some 30,000 clones, roughly 79% of which appear only once. The specimen was CD4+ T cells from blood buffy coats. The receptors derive from a human donor in good health.

This sequence joins TRBV6-1 and TRBJ1-4; 10 bases map to TRBD1. Germline-derived CDR1 and CDR2 are MNHNS and SASEGT. The CDR3 extends over 15 amino acids. With V trimmed by 2 bases and J by 7 bases, 4 bases remained unmatched. The CDR3 loop is CASSEFWTGGEKLFF. The CDR3 bases are TGTGCCAGCAGTGAATTTTGGACAGGGGGTGAAAAACTGTTTTTT.

The rearrangement links TRBV10-3 to TRBJ2-7; TRBD1 matches 8 bases. The CDR3 is made up of 13 amino acids. Trimming cost V 3 bases and J 6 bases; bases outside gene matches: 4. CDR1 is ENHRY, CDR2 SYGVKD, per germline. The CDR3 nucleotides are TGTGCCATCAGTGAAGGCAGGGGGCGCGAGCAGTACTTC. Its translation: CAISEGRGREQYF.

The chain employs TRBV5-1 and TRBJ1-3; maybe TRBD1 (5 bases). There are 16 residues in the CDR3. Germline V lookup: CDR1 SGHRS, CDR2 YFSETQ. The V end lost 4 bases, the J end lost 0 bases, and 14 bases lay between the germline ends. CDR3 loop: CASSGVMGDSGNTIYF. The CDR3 coding sequence is TGCGCCAGCAGCGGGGTGATGGGGGACTCTGGAAACACCATATATTTT.

This rearrangement joins TRBV9 to TRBJ2-3, with D perhaps matching TRBD1 (5 bases). This CDR3 comprises 14 residues. The germline CDR1 and CDR2 sequences are SGDLS and YYNGEE. Trimming left V 2 bases short and J 4 bases short, with 11 bases between. CDR3 bases: TGTGCCAGCAGCGTCCTAGAAGGGGCAGATACGCAGTATTTT. Protein product: CASSVLEGADTQYF.

The V gene is TRBV7-3, the J gene TRBJ1-2, with unresolved D. Trimming removed 2 bases at V and 8 bases at J, with 12 bases between. In germline, CDR1 is SGHTA, CDR2 FQGTGA. The CDR3 sequence is 13 residues long. CDR3 amino acids: CASSLFQMPGYTF. CDR3 sequence (DNA): TGTGCCAGCAGCTTATTCCAGATGCCGGGCTACACCTTC.

This clone appeared a single time. This rearrangement joins TRBV7-2 to TRBJ1-1, with TRBD1 matching over 7 bases. Trimming at V came to 5 bases and at J to 5 bases, leaving 2 bases not matched to a gene. This CDR3 comprises 12 residues. Per the germline V gene, CDR1 is SGHTA and CDR2 is FQGNSA. Written as DNA, the CDR3 is TGTGCCAGCAGCCAACAGGGGACTGAAGCTTTCTTT. It encodes CASSQQGTEAFF.

The chain is built from TRBV7-9 and TRBJ2-7; 7 nucleotides align to TRBD1. The CDR3 is made up of 17 amino acids. Germline lookup yields CDR1 SEHNR and CDR2 FQNEAQ (reference sequence). V was clipped by 1 base and J by 2 bases; unmatched bases: 11. The CDR3 sequence: CASSLGLIRDSAYEQYF. The CDR3 region has the DNA TGTGCCAGCAGCTTAGGGCTGATCCGGGACAGCGCCTACGAGCAGTACTTC.

This clone appeared a few times. This chain links TRBV5-1 with TRBJ2-3; D perhaps matches TRBD2 (6 bases). Germline CDR1 SGHRS, CDR2 YFSETQ. Trimming pared 0 bases from V and 0 bases from J, leaving 8 bases between. The CDR3 has 15 amino acids. The CDR3 DNA is TGCGCCAGCAGCTTGGACGGGAGTAGCACAGATACGCAGTATTTT. Protein sequence: CASSLDGSSTDTQYF.

The J gene is TRBJ1-1, the V gene TRBV14; D ambiguous. From germline, CDR1 is SGHDN and CDR2 FVKESK. The CDR3 has 14 amino acids. V lost 0 bases, J lost 4 bases, and 9 bases lay in between. CDR3 residues: CASSQDLGSTEAFF. The CDR3 DNA reads as TGTGCCAGCAGCCAAGATTTGGGGAGCACTGAAGCTTTCTTT.

V gene TRBV19 combines with J gene TRBJ2-1; TRBD2 aligns across 13 bases. Germline trimming cut 4 bases from V and 0 bases from J; bases unmatched to any gene: 3. The CDR3 extends over 17 amino acids. Germline CDR1 and CDR2: LNHDA and SQIVND (reference sequence). The CDR3 is CASSTLAGGFSYNEQFF. The CDR3 region has the DNA TGTGCCAGTAGTACACTAGCGGGAGGGTTCTCCTACAATGAGCAGTTCTTC.

The CDR3 spells CASSYSITGETEAFF. CDR3 DNA sequence: TGTGCCAGCAGTTACTCTATTACAGGGGAAACTGAAGCTTTCTTT. The rearrangement links TRBV6-5 to TRBJ1-1; 7 bases are shared with TRBD1. CDR3 size: 15 residues. The V segment lost 0 bases and the J segment 5 bases; nucleotides outside the gene matches: 6. Germline CDR1 MNHEY, CDR2 SVGAGI.

The chain links TRBV27 to TRBJ1-1, with D unclear. This CDR3 contains 14 residues. Looked up from germline, CDR1 is MNHEY and CDR2 is SMNVEV (reference sequence). Trimming took off 3 bases at V and 3 bases at J, with 11 bases between the two ends. Written as DNA, the CDR3 is TGTGCCAGCAGTTTTCGAGGGTGGGACACTGAAGCTTTCTTT. Protein: CASSFRGWDTEAFF.

This chain uses TRBV18 with TRBJ1-2, with D perhaps TRBD1 (5 bases). Germline values: CDR1 KGHSH, CDR2 LQKENI. Trimming took off 6 bases at V and 7 bases at J, with 15 bases between the two ends. The CDR3 is made up of 13 amino acids. In DNA, the CDR3 is TGTGCCAGCTCTTCAGGTCCAGGGCTTGGCTACACCTTC. Amino acids: CASSSGPGLGYTF.

The rearrangement joins TRBV15 to TRBJ2-1; D perhaps matches TRBD1 (6 bases). The CDR3 covers 17 residues. Trimming left V 2 bases short and J 0 bases short, with 14 bases between. The germline V gene encodes CDR1 LNHNV and CDR2 YYDKDF (reference sequence). The DNA of the CDR3 is TGTGCCACCAGCAGATGGGGCCAGACAGGCTCCTACAATGAGCAGTTCTTC. This gives the protein CATSRWGQTGSYNEQFF.

This clone was seen a few times. The gene calls are TRBV6-1 and TRBJ1-6, with D possibly TRBD1 on 5 matching bases. Trimming shortened V by 8 bases and J by 9 bases, and 11 bases separated the two germline ends. CDR1 and CDR2 (germline): MNHNS, SASEGT. This CDR3 is 12 amino acids long. The CDR3 DNA is TGTGCCAGCGGGGCAGTTAGTTCACCCCTCCACTTT. Translation: CASGAVSSPLHF.

This clone was found once. This chain joins TRBV27 and TRBJ2-1, with D possibly TRBD1 on 6 matching bases. Trimming took 3 bases from V and 6 from J, leaving 18 bases between them. The CDR3 is made up of 16 amino acids. Germline loops: CDR1 MNHEY, CDR2 SMNVEV (reference sequence). The CDR3, as DNA: TGTGCCAGCAGTTTTGGCAGGGTTTTAGGGGGCAATGAGCAGTTCTTC. Its translation: CASSFGRVLGGNEQFF.

This clone has a single count. The chain recombines TRBV7-2 with TRBJ2-3; D unresolved. Germline V CDR1 and CDR2: SGHTA, FQGNSA. Trimming took off 5 bases at V and 6 bases at J, with 15 bases between the two ends. CDR3 length: 14 residues. The CDR3 nucleotides are TGTGCCAGCAGCCTAACGAGTAGGCCGGATACGCAGTATTTT. This sequence encodes CASSLTSRPDTQYF.

The J gene is TRBJ2-3, the V gene TRBV7-9, with 8 bases identical to TRBD2. V shed 5 bases and J 4 bases; nucleotides not matched to a gene: 11. The V gene's germline CDR1 is SEHNR and CDR2 FQNEAQ (reference sequence). The CDR3 length is 16 residues. As DNA, the CDR3 is TGTGCCAGCAGCCCCCCATCAGCGGGAGCCCCAGATACGCAGTATTTT. It specifies CASSPPSAGAPDTQYF.

V is TRBV11-2 and J is TRBJ2-4, with 10 bases identical to TRBD1. CDR3 length: 18 amino acids. The V segment lost 3 bases and the J segment 6 bases; nucleotides outside the gene matches: 14. CDR1 SGHAT and CDR2 FQNNGV come from the germline V gene. The CDR3 loop reads CASSFFNGQGDSGNIQYF. Here the CDR3 DNA reads TGTGCCAGCAGCTTCTTCAACGGACAGGGGGATTCTGGAAACATTCAGTACTTC. The full variable domain, its missing parts supplied by reference TRBV11-2 and TRBJ2-4, is EAGVAQSPRYKIIEKRQSVAFWCNPISGHATLYWYQQILGQGPKLLIQFQNNGVVDDSQLPKDRFSAERLKGVDSTLKIQPAKLEDSAVYLCASSFFNGQGDSGNIQYFGAGTRLSVL.

The V and J genes are TRBV6-4 and TRBJ2-1; D uncertain. Germline V gene lookup returns CDR1 MRHNA and CDR2 SNTAGT. V was cut by 2 bases and J by 11 bases, with 16 bases left in between. CDR3 length: 14 residues. DNA of the CDR3: TGTGCCAGCAGTGACGGGGATAGTAGGAATCAGCAGTTCTTC. It yields the protein CASSDGDSRNQQFF.

In its sample, this clone was seen a few times. The chain has TRBV28 and TRBJ2-4; D is possibly TRBD2 (6 bases). Trimming cost V 2 bases and J 3 bases, with 14 bases left between them. This CDR3 has 16 amino acids. Germline V gene data show CDR1 as MDHEN and CDR2 as SYDVKM. The DNA for the CDR3 is TGTGCCAGCAGTTTACCCATTTCGACTAGCAAAAACATTCAGTACTTC. Its translation: CASSLPISTSKNIQYF.

The J gene is TRBJ1-1, the V gene TRBV29-1; no definite D call. Germline lookup yields CDR1 SQVTM and CDR2 ANQGSEA. The CDR3 spans 12 residues. Trimming shortened V by 2 bases and J by 5 bases, and 9 bases separated the two germline ends. The CDR3 here is CSVELMGTEAFF. CDR3 sequence (DNA): TGCAGCGTTGAATTGATGGGGACTGAAGCTTTCTTT. Full variable domain (outside the CDR3, taken from reference TRBV29-1 and TRBJ1-1): SAVISQKPSRDICQRGTSLTIQCQVDSQVTMMFWYRQQPGQSLTLIATANQGSEATYESGFVIDKFPISRPNLTFSTLTVSNMSPEDSSIYLCSVELMGTEAFFGQGTRLTVV.